The present TCR beta chain was sequenced within a study of blood T cell repertoires in COVID-19. Study-wide background: Researchers got acute and convalescent COVID-19 samples from the United States, Italy and Spain. In each case, the material was cDNA or gDNA derived from T cells, B-cell-depleted T cells, or PBMCs.

J gave up 1 base and V 10 bases, and 6 bases lay outside the gene matches. CDR1 is LNHDA, CDR2 SQIVND, per germline (reference sequence). The CDR3 extends over 14 amino acids. In the source study's methods: Reference gene primers were amplified, and this amplification served to estimate nucleated cell counts. This table comes from immunoSEQ multiplex PCR, and its TCRdb copy is limited to in-frame clones, with some not included. V, J and clone size derive from that table, while D and trimming were established from the DNA sequence. The sample has over 200,000 clones; about nine tenths are singletons. Sample: peripheral blood. V usage is TRBV19 and J usage is TRBJ2-2; 7 nucleotides match TRBD1. The clonotype was recovered from a woman aged 55 to 70 with acute or convalescent COVID-19. The CDR3 DNA is TGTGCCACCCACAGGGGCCAGAACACCGGGGAGCTGTTTTTT. Residues: CATHRGQNTGELFF.